One sample yielded the 30 T cell receptor beta chains listed below, sequenced in a study of naive and memory T cell subsets. The study, taken as a whole, reports: A few larger clonotypes appeared in naive repertoires, especially CD8, possibly memory cells re-expressing CD45RA.

The beta constant-region primer was an equimolar mix of two oligonucleotides covering TRBC1 and TRBC2. Nested alpha and beta constant-region primers with the SP2 primer drove four PCR rounds on ligated cDNA. One entry per CDR3 protein, called by TCRdb with MiXCR from the UMI-ligation and nested PCR reads. This table has 85,000 to 130,000 distinct CDR3 sequences, about 15% appearing once. The antigens for these receptors are not known. The sample consisted of naive CD8+ T cells from blood. The source is a human donor in good health.

The chain employs TRBV27 and TRBJ2-3; possibly TRBD1 for D (5 bases). The CDR3 contains 12 residues. Germline values: CDR1 MNHEY, CDR2 SMNVEV (reference sequence). The V end was cut by 6 bases, the J end by 10 bases, with 14 bases between. This CDR3 reads CASSQVGAAQYF. The CDR3 nucleotides are TGTGCCAGCAGCCAAGTAGGGGCGGCGCAGTATTTT.

This clonotype was observed a few times. The chain uses TRBV28 and TRBJ2-2; no clear D gene. Germline V gives CDR1 MDHEN, CDR2 SYDVKM. The CDR3 consists of 12 residues. V shed 5 bases and J shed 6 bases, with 7 bases lying between them. CDR3: CASSPMAGELFF. The CDR3 nucleotides read TGTGCCAGCAGTCCCATGGCCGGGGAGCTGTTTTTT.

The rearrangement joins TRBV14 to TRBJ2-7; D might be TRBD2 (5 bases). The CDR3 is made up of 14 amino acids. Germline V gene data show CDR1 as SGHDN and CDR2 as FVKESK. The V and J ends lost 2 bases and 4 bases respectively, with 12 bases between them. CDR3 DNA: TGTGCCAGCAGCCAACAGCTTTGGGAGTACGAGCAGTACTTC. This sequence encodes CASSQQLWEYEQYF.

This clonotype came up a few times. The V and J genes are TRBV9 and TRBJ2-3; D gene unclear. The CDR3 totals 12 residues. Trimming took off 4 bases at V and 5 bases at J, with 8 bases between the two ends. The germline V gene encodes CDR1 SGDLS and CDR2 YYNGEE. The CDR3 here is CASSPQLDTQYF. CDR3 DNA sequence: TGTGCCAGCAGCCCGCAATTAGATACGCAGTATTTT.

This clonotype was recorded at least ten times. This chain joins TRBV11-2 and TRBJ2-2; D is ambiguous. CDR3 length: 13 residues. The V end lost 7 bases, the J end lost 5 bases, and 11 bases lay between the germline ends. In germline, CDR1 is SGHAT, CDR2 FQNNGV. The CDR3 loop reads CASTHLVTGELFF. CDR3 bases: TGTGCCAGCACCCATCTAGTAACCGGGGAGCTGTTTTTT.

The V and J genes are TRBV10-3 and TRBJ2-3; D not certain. There are 14 residues in the CDR3. CDR1 and CDR2 (germline): ENHRY, SYGVKD. The germline V and J ends were trimmed by 2 bases and 4 bases, with 10 bases remaining between them. The CDR3 sequence is CAISESGVADTQYF. The CDR3 coding sequence is TGTGCCATCAGTGAGAGTGGCGTCGCAGATACGCAGTATTTT.

Notes on this clonotype: A much bigger clone sits one base away, suggesting this may be a read error. A read error is likely, as this CDR3 ends without the conserved phenylalanine or tryptophan. The chain combines TRBV10-3 with TRBJ2-7; 10 bases are a match to TRBD1. Germline CDR1 and CDR2: ENHRY and SYGVKD. V trimming: 10 bases; J trimming: 5 bases; junction bases outside the gene matches: 11. This CDR3 comprises 14 residues. CDR3 sequence reads: CATDPGQGYHEQYL. Written as DNA, the CDR3 is TGTGCCACCGATCCGGGACAGGGGTACCACGAGCAGTACTTA.

CDR3 in DNA: TGCGCCAGCAGCCAAGAGATGTTAAGTAACACTGAAGCTTTCTTT. It encodes CASSQEMLSNTEAFF. This chain uses TRBV4-3 with TRBJ1-1; unclear D gene. The CDR3 has 15 residues. V lost 0 bases, J lost 2 bases, and 10 bases lay in between. The germline CDR1 and CDR2 sequences are LGHNA and YSLEER.

This clonotype was detected only a few times. The chain employs TRBV7-9 and TRBJ2-7; 9 bases are a match to TRBD1. Germline-derived CDR1 and CDR2 are SEHNR and FQNEAQ (reference sequence). V lost 7 bases, J lost 3 bases, and 7 bases stayed unmatched. The CDR3 totals 14 residues. CDR3 region: CASTGGQGHYEQYF. The CDR3 nucleotides are TGTGCCAGCACCGGAGGACAGGGGCACTACGAGCAGTACTTC.

V and J are TRBV4-3 and TRBJ2-7, with unresolved D. V was clipped by 4 bases and J by 0 bases, with 10 bases between them. The CDR3 totals 14 residues. Germline values: CDR1 LGHNA, CDR2 YSLEER. CDR3 sequence reads: CASSPQFPSYEQYF. CDR3 bases: TGCGCCAGCAGCCCCCAGTTCCCCTCCTACGAGCAGTACTTC.

This clonotype was observed at least ten times. This chain uses TRBV6-9 with TRBJ2-5; 9 bases align to TRBD1. The germline V gene encodes CDR1 MNHGY and CDR2 SVAAGI. The CDR3 contains 19 residues. V was pared by 3 bases and J by 2 bases, with 16 bases of the junction left unmatched. This CDR3 is CASSYRDLRTGAPQETQYF. CDR3 nucleotides: TGTGCCAGCAGTTACCGGGACCTCAGGACAGGGGCACCACAAGAGACCCAGTACTTC.

This clonotype was counted between two and nine times. V and J are TRBV24-1 and TRBJ1-4, with D uncertain. Germline CDR1 and CDR2: KGHDR and SFDVKD. The CDR3 consists of 14 residues. V was cut by 3 bases and J by 6 bases, with 10 bases left in between. In DNA, the CDR3 is TGTGCCACCAGTGATGCGGGAGTTTATGAAAAACTGTTTTTT. Residues: CATSDAGVYEKLFF.

The chain carries TRBV29-1 and TRBJ2-7; unclear D gene. CDR1 is SQVTM, CDR2 ANQGSEA, per germline. This CDR3 comprises 12 residues. V dropped 2 bases and J dropped 0 bases, with 5 bases sitting between them. CDR3 nucleotides: TGCAGCGTTGAACCAAACTCCTACGAGCAGTACTTC. It yields the protein CSVEPNSYEQYF.

There are a few counts of this clonotype. The rearrangement joins TRBV29-1 to TRBJ2-5; 9 bases align to TRBD1. The CDR3 extends over 15 amino acids. Germline loops: CDR1 SQVTM, CDR2 ANQGSEA. Germline trimming cut 4 bases from V and 2 bases from J; bases unmatched to any gene: 8. In nucleotides, the CDR3 is TGCAGCGTTGCCGGGACAGGGTTTGGTCAAGAGACCCAGTACTTC. Encoded protein: CSVAGTGFGQETQYF.

The chain has TRBV20-1 and TRBJ2-1, with TRBD2 matching over 7 bases. With V trimmed by 5 bases and J by 3 bases, 10 bases remained unmatched. CDR1 and CDR2 from the germline V gene are DFQATT and SNEGSKA (reference sequence). The CDR3 is 15 amino acids. CDR3 nucleotide sequence: TGCAGTGCTGATAGGAGCGGGACTAACTACAATGAGCAGTTCTTC. It translates to CSADRSGTNYNEQFF.

This clonotype was found a few times. The chain couples TRBV7-8 to TRBJ2-1; 7 nucleotides line up with TRBD1. CDR1 is SGHVS and CDR2 is FQNEAQ in the germline V gene. The CDR3 sequence is 15 residues long. Germline trimming cut 5 bases from V and 2 bases from J; bases unmatched to any gene: 6. This chain's CDR3 is CASSDGTAPYNEQFF. As DNA, the CDR3 is TGTGCCAGCAGCGATGGGACAGCACCCTACAATGAGCAGTTCTTC.

V usage is TRBV7-2 and J usage is TRBJ2-1, with D possibly TRBD2 on 6 matching bases. The CDR3 contains 14 residues. Per germline, CDR1 SGHTA and CDR2 FQGNSA. The V gene lost 4 bases and the J gene lost 4 bases, with 11 bases spanning the gap. CDR3 region: CASSSVEGYNEQFF. Written as DNA, the CDR3 is TGTGCCAGCAGCTCCGTGGAGGGTTACAATGAGCAGTTCTTC.

Only a few counts were recorded for this clonotype. The chain combines TRBV13 with TRBJ2-7; TRBD2 agrees at 10 bases. After removal of 0 bases from V and 6 bases from J, the junction contained 5 bases not matched to a gene. The V gene's germline CDR1 is PRHDT and CDR2 FYEKMQ (reference sequence). There are 15 residues in the CDR3. The CDR3 DNA reads TGTGCCAGCAGCTTAGGCCTAGCGGGGGCGGCCGAGCAGTACTTC. Residues: CASSLGLAGAAEQYF.

This clonotype was counted many times. V is TRBV9 and J is TRBJ2-1; D possibly uses TRBD1 or TRBD2 (5 bases each). The germline CDR1 and CDR2 sequences are SGDLS and YYNGEE. Trimming took 2 bases from V and 10 from J, leaving 16 bases between them. This CDR3 is built from 14 residues. As DNA, the CDR3 is TGTGCCAGCAGCGTCCCTGACAGTACGGGAGAGCAGTTCTTC. Its translation: CASSVPDSTGEQFF.

In this sample, this clonotype turned up a few times. The chain carries TRBV12-3 or TRBV12-4 and TRBJ1-1, with D possibly TRBD1 on 6 matching bases. Between the trimmed V and J ends, which lost 6 bases and 6 bases, there was a span of 14 bases. The CDR3 extends over 13 amino acids. The CDR3 is CASSIGQISEAFF. CDR3 coding DNA: TGTGCCAGCAGCATCGGACAGATCTCTGAAGCTTTCTTT.

The chain has TRBV7-6 and TRBJ2-7, with 7 bases identical to TRBD2. Germline CDR1 and CDR2: SGHVS and FNYEAQ. CDR3 length: 15 amino acids. With V trimmed by 3 bases and J by 0 bases, 5 bases remained unmatched. In DNA form, the CDR3 reads TGTGCCAGCAGCTTTACAGCGGGGAGCTCCTACGAGCAGTACTTC. It specifies CASSFTAGSSYEQYF.

There are many counts of this clonotype. The V call is TRBV5-6, the J call TRBJ2-7, with unresolved D. Germline CDR1 reads SGHDT; CDR2 reads YYEEEE. The CDR3 totals 14 residues. The ends were cut back, 0 bases at V and 1 base at J, with 8 bases in the middle. This CDR3 reads CASSLAQVSYEQYF. CDR3 DNA: TGTGCCAGCAGCTTGGCCCAGGTTTCCTACGAGCAGTACTTC.

The gene calls are TRBV4-3 and TRBJ2-7; D is uncertain. Trimming took 1 base from V and 7 from J, leaving 14 bases between them. Germline assignment: CDR1 LGHNA and CDR2 YSLEER. The CDR3 length is 14 residues. This CDR3 reads CASSQGRLLGEQYF. Here the CDR3 DNA reads TGCGCCAGCAGCCAAGGTCGCTTACTGGGGGAGCAGTACTTC.

The table lists this clonotype with a few counts. The rearrangement links TRBV7-2 to TRBJ1-5, with D perhaps matching TRBD1 (5 bases). The germline V gene encodes CDR1 SGHTA and CDR2 FQGNSA. Trimming shortened V by 1 base and J by 6 bases, and 13 bases separated the two germline ends. The CDR3 length is 15 residues. CDR3 coding DNA: TGTGCCAGCAGCTTAGTCGTCGGGGGGACTCAGCCCCAGCATTTT. This sequence encodes CASSLVVGGTQPQHF.

The rearrangement uses TRBV14 and TRBJ2-4; D not resolved. Germline CDR1 and CDR2: SGHDN and FVKESK. CDR3 length: 16 amino acids. Trimming stripped 1 base from V and 2 bases from J, with 12 bases between. CDR3 loop: CASSQGFPNSKNIQYF. The CDR3 DNA follows: TGTGCCAGCAGCCAAGGGTTCCCAAATTCCAAAAACATTCAGTACTTC.

A few counts support this clonotype. The CDR3 here is CASSQDVLHNEQFF. The CDR3 DNA sequence: TGTGCCAGCAGCCAAGATGTCCTACACAATGAGCAGTTCTTC. This chain joins TRBV14 and TRBJ2-1; D is ambiguous. Trimming cost V 0 bases and J 5 bases, with 8 bases left between them. Germline CDR1 is SGHDN and CDR2 is FVKESK. CDR3 size: 14 residues.

The chain carries TRBV9 and TRBJ2-7, with a possible D match to TRBD2 (5 bases). Trimming stripped 3 bases from V and 2 bases from J, with 18 bases between. Germline V CDR1 and CDR2: SGDLS, YYNGEE. This CDR3 has 16 residues. The CDR3 sequence: CASSASASSGAYEQYF. CDR3 coding DNA: TGTGCCAGCAGCGCCTCAGCTAGTTCCGGGGCCTACGAGCAGTACTTC.

This chain links TRBV27 with TRBJ1-3, with D possibly TRBD1 on 5 matching bases. Trimming cost V 3 bases and J 3 bases, with 9 bases left between them. Germline V CDR1 and CDR2: MNHEY, SMNVEV (reference sequence). This CDR3 is built from 14 residues. The CDR3 DNA follows: TGTGCCAGCAGTTTGACAGATCGTGGAAACACCATATATTTT. Amino acid sequence: CASSLTDRGNTIYF.

This clonotype has just a few counts. This chain connects TRBV7-9 to TRBJ2-3; D might be TRBD1 (5 bases). The CDR3 is 16 amino acids. V lost 1 base and J 4 bases, leaving 15 bases between the germline ends. CDR1 and CDR2 from the germline V gene are SEHNR and FQNEAQ (reference sequence). The DNA of the CDR3 is TGTGCCAGCAGCTTAGACGTGGTCCTAGGGGCAGATACGCAGTATTTT. Translated, it gives CASSLDVVLGADTQYF.

This chain joins TRBV3-1 and TRBJ2-7, with D perhaps TRBD2 (5 bases). Trimming cost V 1 base and J 0 bases, with 10 bases left between them. The length of the CDR3 is 15 residues. Germline V gene lookup returns CDR1 LGHDT and CDR2 YNNKEL (reference sequence). CDR3 in DNA: TGTGCCAGCAGCCAAGTGAACGGGGACTCCTACGAGCAGTACTTC. Translated: CASSQVNGDSYEQYF.